This T cell receptor (beta chain) came from a study of cytomegalovirus exposure and HLA in healthy donors. PCR was performed using 60 Vbeta and 13 Jbeta primers. Produced via immunoSEQ multiplex PCR; TCRdb's table is partial and in-frame only. This sample carries 150,000 or so clones, 70% to 80% of them seen once, and the ten largest clones take approximately 1.5%. This CDR3 has 19 residues. The V gene's germline CDR1 is SGHNT and CDR2 YYREEE (reference sequence). Between the trimmed V and J ends, which lost 0 bases and 0 bases, there was a span of 16 bases. This clone was detected only once. Sequencing used PBMCs. The TCR was taken from a man aged 35 to 55 in good health and CMV-seronegative. The chain combines TRBV5-4 with TRBJ2-6; D possibly corresponds to TRBD2 (6 bases). In nucleotides, the CDR3 is TGTGCCAGCAGCTTGGCCCTTACAGGCGGGGTCTCTGGGGCCAACGTCCTGACTTTC. Translated: CASSLALTGGVSGANVLTF.